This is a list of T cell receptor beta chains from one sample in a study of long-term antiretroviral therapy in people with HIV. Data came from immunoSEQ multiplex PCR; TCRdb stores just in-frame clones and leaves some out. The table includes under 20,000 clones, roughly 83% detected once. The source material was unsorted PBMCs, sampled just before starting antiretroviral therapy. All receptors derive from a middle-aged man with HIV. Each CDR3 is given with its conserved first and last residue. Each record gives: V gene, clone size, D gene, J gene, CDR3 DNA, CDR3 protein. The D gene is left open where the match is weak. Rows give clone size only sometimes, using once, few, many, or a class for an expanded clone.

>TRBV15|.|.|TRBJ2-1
TGTGCCACCAGCAGAGATGTGGTAAATGAGCAGTTCTTC
CATSRDVVNEQFF
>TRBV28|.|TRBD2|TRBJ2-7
TGTGCCAGCAGTTTACCCGGACTAGCGGGAGTCCAGCAGTACTTC
CASSLPGLAGVQQYF
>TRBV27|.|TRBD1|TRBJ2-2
TGTGCCAGCAGCGACAGGGGTGTCGGGGAGCTGTTTTTT
CASSDRGVGELFF
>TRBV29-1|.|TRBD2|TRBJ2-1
TGCAGCGCCACTAGCGGGAATTTAAATGAGCAGTTCTTC
CSATSGNLNEQFF
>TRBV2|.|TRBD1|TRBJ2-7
TGTGCCAGCAGTGAAGCAACAGGGGGCTCCTACGAGCAGTACTTC
CASSEATGGSYEQYF
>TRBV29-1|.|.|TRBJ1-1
TGCAGCGTGACCAGGGGTGAGAACACTGAAGCTTTCTTT
CSVTRGENTEAFF
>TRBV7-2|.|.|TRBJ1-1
TGTGCCAGCAGCTTAGGACACCTGGAAGCTTTCTTT
CASSLGHLEAFF
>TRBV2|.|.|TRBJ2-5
TGTGCCAGCAGTAAAGGGGGGTCACAAGAGACCCAGTACTTC
CASSKGGSQETQYF
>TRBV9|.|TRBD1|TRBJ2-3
TGTGCCAGCAGCGCTAAGGGACAGAACACAGATACGCAGTATTTT
CASSAKGQNTDTQYF
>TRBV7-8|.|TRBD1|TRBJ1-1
TGTGCCAGCAGCTTCGGGACAGGGGCACATTTGAACACTGAAGCTTTCTTT
CASSFGTGAHLNTEAFF
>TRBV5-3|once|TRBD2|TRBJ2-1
TGTGCCAGAAGCGGGCAACTAGCGGGAGTAGACAATGAGCAGTTCTTC
CARSGQLAGVDNEQFF
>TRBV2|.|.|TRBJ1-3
TGTGCCAGCAGTGAGGAGGGGGTCTCAGGAAACACCATATATTTT
CASSEEGVSGNTIYF
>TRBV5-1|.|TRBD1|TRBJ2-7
TGCGCCAGCTGGGACAGGGTACCCTACGAGCAGTACTTC
CASWDRVPYEQYF
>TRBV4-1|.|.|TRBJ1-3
TGCGCCAGCAGCCAAATCCTCGGTGGAAACACCATATATTTT
CASSQILGGNTIYF
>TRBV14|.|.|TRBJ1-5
TGTGCCAGCAGCCAAGACGGGGGGAGGGCCATTAGCAATCAGCCCCAGCATTTT
CASSQDGGRAISNQPQHF
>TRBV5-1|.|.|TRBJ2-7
TGCGCCAGCAGCTTGGACAGGTACGAGCAGTACTTC
CASSLDRYEQYF
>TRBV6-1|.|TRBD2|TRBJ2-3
TGTGCCAGCGACCTGGGGGGGTTAAACACAGATACGCAGTATTTT
CASDLGGLNTDTQYF
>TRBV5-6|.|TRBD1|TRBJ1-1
TGTGCCAGCAGCTCTGGACAGGGAGGGAACACTGAAGCTTTCTTT
CASSSGQGGNTEAFF
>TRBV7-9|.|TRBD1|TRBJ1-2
TGTGCCAGCAGCTTAAACAGGGGGGATGGCTACACCTTC
CASSLNRGDGYTF
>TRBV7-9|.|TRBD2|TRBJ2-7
TGTGCCAGCAGCTTAAACGAGGGACTAGCGGGGCGAACCACCTACGAGCAGTACTTC
CASSLNEGLAGRTTYEQYF